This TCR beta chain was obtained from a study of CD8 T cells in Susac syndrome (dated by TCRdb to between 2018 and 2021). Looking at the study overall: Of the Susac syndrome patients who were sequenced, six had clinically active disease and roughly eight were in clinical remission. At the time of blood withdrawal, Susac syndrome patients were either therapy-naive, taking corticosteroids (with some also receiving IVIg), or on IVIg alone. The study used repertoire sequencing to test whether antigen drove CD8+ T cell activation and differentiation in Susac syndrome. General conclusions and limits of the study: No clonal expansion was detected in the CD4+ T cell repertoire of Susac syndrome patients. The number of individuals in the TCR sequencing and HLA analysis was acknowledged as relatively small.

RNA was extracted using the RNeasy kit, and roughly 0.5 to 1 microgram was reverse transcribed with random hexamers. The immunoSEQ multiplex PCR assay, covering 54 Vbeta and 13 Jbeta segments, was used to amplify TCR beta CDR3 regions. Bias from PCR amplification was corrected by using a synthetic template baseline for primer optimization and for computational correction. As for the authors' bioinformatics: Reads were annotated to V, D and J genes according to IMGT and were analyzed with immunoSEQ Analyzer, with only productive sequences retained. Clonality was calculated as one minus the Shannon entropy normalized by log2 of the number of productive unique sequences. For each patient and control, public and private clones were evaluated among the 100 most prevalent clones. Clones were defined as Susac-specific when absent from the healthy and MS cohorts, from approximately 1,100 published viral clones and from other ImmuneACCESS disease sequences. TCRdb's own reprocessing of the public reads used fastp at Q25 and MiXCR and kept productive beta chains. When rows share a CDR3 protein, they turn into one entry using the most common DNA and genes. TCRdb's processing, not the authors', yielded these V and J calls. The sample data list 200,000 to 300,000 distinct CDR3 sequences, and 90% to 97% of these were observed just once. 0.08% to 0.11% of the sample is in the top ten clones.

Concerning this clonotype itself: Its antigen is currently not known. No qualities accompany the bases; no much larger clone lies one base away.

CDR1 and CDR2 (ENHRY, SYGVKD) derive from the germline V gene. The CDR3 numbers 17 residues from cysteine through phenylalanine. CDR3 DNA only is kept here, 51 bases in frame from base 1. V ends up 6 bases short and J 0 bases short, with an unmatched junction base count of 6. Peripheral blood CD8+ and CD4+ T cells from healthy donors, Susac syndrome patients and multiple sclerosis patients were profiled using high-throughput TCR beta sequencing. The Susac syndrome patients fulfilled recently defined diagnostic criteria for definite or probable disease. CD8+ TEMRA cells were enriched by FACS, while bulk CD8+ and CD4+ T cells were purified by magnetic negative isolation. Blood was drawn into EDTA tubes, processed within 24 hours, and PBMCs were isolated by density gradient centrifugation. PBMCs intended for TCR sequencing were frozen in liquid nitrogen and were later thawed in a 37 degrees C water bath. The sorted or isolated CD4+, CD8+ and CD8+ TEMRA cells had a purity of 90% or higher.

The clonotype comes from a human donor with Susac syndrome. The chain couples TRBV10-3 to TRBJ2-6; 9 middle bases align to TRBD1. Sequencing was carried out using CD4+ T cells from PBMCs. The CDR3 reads CAIRSGQGNSGANVLTF. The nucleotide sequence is TGTGCCATCAGGTCGGGACAGGGAAACTCTGGGGCCAACGTCCTGACTTTC.